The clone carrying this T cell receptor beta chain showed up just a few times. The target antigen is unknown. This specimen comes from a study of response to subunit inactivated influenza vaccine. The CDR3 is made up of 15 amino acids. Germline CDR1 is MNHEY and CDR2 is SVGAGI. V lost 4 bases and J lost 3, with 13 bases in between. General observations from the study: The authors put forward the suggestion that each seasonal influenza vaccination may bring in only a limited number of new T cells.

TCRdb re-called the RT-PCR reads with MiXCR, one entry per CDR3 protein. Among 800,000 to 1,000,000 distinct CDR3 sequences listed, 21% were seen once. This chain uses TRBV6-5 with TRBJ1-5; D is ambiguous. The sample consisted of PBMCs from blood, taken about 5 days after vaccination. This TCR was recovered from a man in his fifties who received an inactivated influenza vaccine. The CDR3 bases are TGTGCCAGCAGTTTCGGGCAGGTCAACAATCAGCCCCAGCATTTT. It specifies CASSFGQVNNQPQHF.